This T cell receptor (beta chain) emerged from a study of Ad26.COV2.S vaccination and SARS-CoV-2 variants. Overall study context: Vaccine-arm donor from the placebo-controlled COV1001 Ad26.COV2.S trial. Once, or twice with 56 days between doses, Ad26.COV2.S was given intramuscularly. Study findings and constraints: Assessments of TCR breadth and depth may have underestimated the total T cell responses. Following vaccination, spike-specific CD8+ and CD4+ T cell responses reportedly exhibited substantial breadth.

A note on this clone: Its antigen is not identified.

The data were produced by immunoSEQ multiplex PCR, yet TCRdb's version contains in-frame clones alone and is incomplete. The table records about 500,000 clones, about 89% of them present only once. CDR1 and CDR2 from the germline V gene are SGHNT and YYREEE (reference sequence). There are 14 residues in the CDR3. Trimming stripped 4 bases from V and 5 bases from J, with 15 bases between. The treatment was: 19 received Ad26.COV2.S at low or high dose, single or two shots; 5 received placebo; per-sample allocation not given. Collection of samples fell on day 63 after the first vaccine or placebo injection.

This TCR was recovered from a person between 18 and 59 years old who received the Ad26.COV2.S COVID-19 vaccine or a placebo. This specimen consisted of peripheral blood, obtained in a trial of Ad26.COV2.S vaccine versus placebo. The chain couples TRBV5-4 to TRBJ1-1, with TRBD1 as a possible D gene (6 bases). DNA for the CDR3: TGTGCCAGCAGCCCGACGGGGGGCACTACTGAAGCTTTCTTT. This sequence encodes CASSPTGGTTEAFF.